This T cell receptor beta chain was obtained from a study of blood T cell repertoires in COVID-19. Per the germline V gene, CDR1 is SGHNT and CDR2 is YYREEE (reference sequence). V lost 4 bases, J lost 9 bases, and 14 bases stayed unmatched. This CDR3 is built from 17 residues. Clones were read by immunoSEQ multiplex PCR, and TCRdb kept only the in-frame ones, dropping some. The sample lists some 80,000 clones, around 84% seen once, with over 20% in the top ten. Sequencing was carried out using peripheral blood. The V and J genes are TRBV5-4 and TRBJ2-5; TRBD2 aligns across 14 bases. The TCR was taken from a woman at least 80 years old in a cohort sampled during active or convalescent COVID-19. The CDR3 DNA is TGTGCCAGCAGCGACGAAGCCCAAGGACTAGCGGGAGGTTCCCAGTACTTC. It specifies CASSDEAQGLAGGSQYF.